This T cell receptor beta chain was recovered during a study of identical twins. Study results and caveats: Insertions were fewer in abundant cord blood beta clonotypes, whereas memory repertoires showed none of this pattern. Out-of-frame alpha sequences that twins shared showed excess low generation probability.

Healthy Caucasian donors formed the entire cohort. This clonotype came up a few times. Its specificity is unknown. In TCRdb, the 5' RACE reads were re-called with MiXCR into one record per CDR3 protein. The sample holds roughly 290,000 distinct CDR3 sequences; less than 9.5% are singletons and the top ten take under 7.5%. A further study also used this sample, focusing on yellow fever vaccine responses in identical twins.

The sequenced sample consisted of CD8+ T cells sorted from blood. This clonotype was sampled from a woman aged 18-29 years in good health.

The CDR3, as DNA: TGTGCCAGCAGCTTGACAGGTGAATCGGATACGCAGTATTTT. Translation gives CASSLTGESDTQYF. The J gene is TRBJ2-3, the V gene TRBV7-8, with D possibly TRBD1 on 6 matching bases. V gave up 3 bases and J gave up 6 bases, with 13 bases separating them. CDR1 and CDR2 from the germline V gene are SGHVS and FQNEAQ. The CDR3 consists of 14 residues.